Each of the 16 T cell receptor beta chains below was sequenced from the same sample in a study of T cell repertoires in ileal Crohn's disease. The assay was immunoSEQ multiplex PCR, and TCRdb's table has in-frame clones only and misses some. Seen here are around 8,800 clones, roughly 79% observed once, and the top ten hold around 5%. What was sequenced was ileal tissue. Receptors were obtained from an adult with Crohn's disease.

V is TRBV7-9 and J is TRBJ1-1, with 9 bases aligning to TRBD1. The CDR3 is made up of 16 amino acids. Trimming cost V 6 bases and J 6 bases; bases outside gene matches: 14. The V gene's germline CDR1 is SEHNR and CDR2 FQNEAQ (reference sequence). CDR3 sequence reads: CASSLDRGSPSAEAFF. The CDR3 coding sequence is TGTGCCAGCAGTTTGGACAGGGGCAGTCCGAGCGCTGAAGCTTTCTTT.

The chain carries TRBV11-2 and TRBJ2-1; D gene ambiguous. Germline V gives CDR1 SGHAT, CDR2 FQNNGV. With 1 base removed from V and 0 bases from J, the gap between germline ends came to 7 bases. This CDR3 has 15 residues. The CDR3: CASSLGASSYNEQFF. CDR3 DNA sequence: TGTGCCAGCAGCTTAGGGGCGAGCTCCTACAATGAGCAGTTCTTC.

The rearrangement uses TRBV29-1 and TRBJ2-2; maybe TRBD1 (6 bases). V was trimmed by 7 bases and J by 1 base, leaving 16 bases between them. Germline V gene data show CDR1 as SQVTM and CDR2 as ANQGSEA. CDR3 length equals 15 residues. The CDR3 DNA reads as TGCAGCGAGAGGTCAGGGACACAGAACACCGGGGAGCTGTTTTTT. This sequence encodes CSERSGTQNTGELFF.

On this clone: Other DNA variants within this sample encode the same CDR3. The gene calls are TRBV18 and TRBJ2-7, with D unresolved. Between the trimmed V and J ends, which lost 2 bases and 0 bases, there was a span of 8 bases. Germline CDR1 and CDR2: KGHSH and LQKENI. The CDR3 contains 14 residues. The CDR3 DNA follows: TGTGCCAGCTCACCATCGGGTAACTCCTACGAGCAGTACTTC. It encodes CASSPSGNSYEQYF.

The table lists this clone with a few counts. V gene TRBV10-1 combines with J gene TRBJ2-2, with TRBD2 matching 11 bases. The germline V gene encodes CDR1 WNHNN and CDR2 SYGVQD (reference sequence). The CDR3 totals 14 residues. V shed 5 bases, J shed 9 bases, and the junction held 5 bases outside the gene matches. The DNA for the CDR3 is TGCGCCAGCAGTCCCACTAGCGGGAGACGGGAGCTGTTTTTT. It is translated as CASSPTSGRRELFF.

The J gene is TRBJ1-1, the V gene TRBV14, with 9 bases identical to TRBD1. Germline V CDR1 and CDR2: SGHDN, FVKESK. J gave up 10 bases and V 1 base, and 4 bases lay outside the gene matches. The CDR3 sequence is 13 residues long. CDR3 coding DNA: TGTGCCAGCAGCCAAGTACAGGGGGCGGGAGCTTTCTTT. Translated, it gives CASSQVQGAGAFF.

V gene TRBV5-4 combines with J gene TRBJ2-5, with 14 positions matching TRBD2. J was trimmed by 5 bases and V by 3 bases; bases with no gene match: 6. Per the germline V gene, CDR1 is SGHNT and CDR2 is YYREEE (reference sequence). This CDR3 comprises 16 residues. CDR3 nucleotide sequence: TGTGCCAGCAGCTCACTGACTAGCGGGAGGGCGGAGACCCAGTACTTC. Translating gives CASSSLTSGRAETQYF.

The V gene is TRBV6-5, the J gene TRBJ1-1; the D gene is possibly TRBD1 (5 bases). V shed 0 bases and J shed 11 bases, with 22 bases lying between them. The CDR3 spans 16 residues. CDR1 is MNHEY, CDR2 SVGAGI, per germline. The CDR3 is CASSYSPQAGWGAAFF. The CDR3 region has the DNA TGTGCCAGCAGTTACTCGCCTCAAGCAGGGTGGGGTGCGGCTTTCTTT.

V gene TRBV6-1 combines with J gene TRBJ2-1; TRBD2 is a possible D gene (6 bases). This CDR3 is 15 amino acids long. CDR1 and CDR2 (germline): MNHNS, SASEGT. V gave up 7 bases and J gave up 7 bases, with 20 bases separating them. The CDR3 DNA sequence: TGTGCCAGCATCATGGAGGGCCCTAGCCCAAATGAGCAGTTCTTC. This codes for CASIMEGPSPNEQFF.

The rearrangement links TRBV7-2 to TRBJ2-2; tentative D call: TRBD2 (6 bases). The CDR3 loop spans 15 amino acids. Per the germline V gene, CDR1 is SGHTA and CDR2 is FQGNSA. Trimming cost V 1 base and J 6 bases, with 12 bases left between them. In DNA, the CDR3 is TGTGCCAGCAGCTTAGTGACGGGAGTGTCCGGGGAGCTGTTTTTT. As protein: CASSLVTGVSGELFF.

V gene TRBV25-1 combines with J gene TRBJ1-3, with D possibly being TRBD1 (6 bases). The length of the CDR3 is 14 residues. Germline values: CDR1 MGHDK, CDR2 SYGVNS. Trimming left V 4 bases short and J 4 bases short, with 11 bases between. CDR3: CASSVQGIGNTIYF. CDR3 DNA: TGTGCCAGCAGTGTACAGGGTATCGGAAACACCATATATTTT.

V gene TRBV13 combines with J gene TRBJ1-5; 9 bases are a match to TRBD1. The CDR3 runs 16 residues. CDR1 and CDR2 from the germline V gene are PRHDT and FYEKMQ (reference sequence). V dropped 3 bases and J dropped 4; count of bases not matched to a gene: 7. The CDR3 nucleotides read TGTGCCAGCAGCTTCGGACAGGGGTCCTCTAATCAGCCCCAGCATTTT. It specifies CASSFGQGSSNQPQHF.

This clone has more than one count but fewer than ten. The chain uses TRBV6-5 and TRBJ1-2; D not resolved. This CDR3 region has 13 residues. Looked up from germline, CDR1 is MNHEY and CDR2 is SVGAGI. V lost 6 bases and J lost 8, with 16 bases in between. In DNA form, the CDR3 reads TGTGCCAGCAGCCTACGCGAGGGTGGGGGCTACACCTTC. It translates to CASSLREGGGYTF.

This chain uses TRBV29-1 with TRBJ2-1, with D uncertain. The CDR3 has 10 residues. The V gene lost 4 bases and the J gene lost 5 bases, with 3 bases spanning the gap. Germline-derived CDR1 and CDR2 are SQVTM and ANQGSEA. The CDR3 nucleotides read TGCAGCGTTGGTAACAATGAGCAGTTCTTC. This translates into CSVGNNEQFF.

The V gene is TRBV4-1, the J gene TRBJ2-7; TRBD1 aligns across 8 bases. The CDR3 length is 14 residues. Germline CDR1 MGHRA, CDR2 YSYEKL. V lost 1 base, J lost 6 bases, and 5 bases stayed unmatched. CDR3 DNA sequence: TGCGCCAGCAGCCAAGGGCAGGGGGCGACCGAGCAGTACTTC. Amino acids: CASSQGQGATEQYF.

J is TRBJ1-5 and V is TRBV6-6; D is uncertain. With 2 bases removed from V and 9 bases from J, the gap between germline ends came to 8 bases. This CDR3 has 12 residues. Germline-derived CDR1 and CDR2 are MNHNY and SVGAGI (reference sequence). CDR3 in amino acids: CASSYEVGPQHF. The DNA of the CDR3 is TGTGCCAGCAGTTACGAGGTGGGGCCCCAGCATTTT.